This T cell receptor beta chain was obtained from a study of blood T cell repertoires in COVID-19. On the study more broadly: Samples representing acute and convalescent COVID-19 were sourced from the United States, Italy and Spain. PBMCs, B-cell-depleted T cells, or T cells were the source of the cDNA or gDNA that made up the material.

Methods used by the authors: Nucleated cell number was recorded as an estimate derived from reference gene primer amplification. The assay was immunoSEQ multiplex PCR, and TCRdb's table has in-frame clones only and misses some. V and J calls and clone size come straight from that table; D and trimming were deduced from the DNA. The sample shows approximately 120,000 clones, over 70% of them seen only once. CDR1 is SGHTA, CDR2 FQGTGA, per germline. Trimming cost V 5 bases and J 10 bases; bases outside gene matches: 15. The CDR3 is 17 residues long. The genes are TRBV7-3 and TRBJ2-1, with TRBD2 matching 12 bases. This TCR derives from a human donor in a cohort sampled during active or convalescent COVID-19. The specimen sequenced was peripheral blood. The CDR3 region has the DNA TGTGCCAGCAGCCCTCGGAGGACTAGCGGGGACCTGGGGGAGCAGTTCTTC. Encoded protein: CASSPRRTSGDLGEQFF.